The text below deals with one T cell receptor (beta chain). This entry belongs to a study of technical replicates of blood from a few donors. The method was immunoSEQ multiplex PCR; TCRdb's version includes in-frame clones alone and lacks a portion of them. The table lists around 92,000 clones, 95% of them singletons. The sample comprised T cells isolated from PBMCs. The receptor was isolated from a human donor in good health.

CDR3 nucleotide sequence: TGTGCCAGCAGTTTATCCCCGACTAGCTCCTGGGCCCACGAGCAGTACTTC. It codes for CASSLSPTSSWAHEQYF. V usage is TRBV27 and J usage is TRBJ2-7; 7 bases align to TRBD2. The CDR3 is 17 residues long. V was clipped by 0 bases and J by 5 bases; unmatched bases: 13. Germline values: CDR1 MNHEY, CDR2 SMNVEV (reference sequence).